These T cell receptor beta chains were read from a single sample in a study of T cell repertoires in cytomegalovirus infection. MiXCR, applied by TCRdb to the reads, yields one record per CDR3 protein. Here the sample spans roughly 280,000 distinct CDR3 sequences, approximately 13% being singletons. Material for sequencing was PBMCs. The origin of the receptors is a human donor in good health (CMV status not recorded). Some clones in this sample may be carry-over from other donors' samples. CDR3s include the opening cysteine and the closing phenylalanine or tryptophan. The D gene is left open where the match is weak. Size is omitted from some rows. Given values are once, few, many or a class for expanded clones.

CDR3nt: TGTGCCACCAGCAGAGATCCTAGCGGGAGGTTTTCCTACAATGAGCAGTTCTTC; CDR3aa: CATSRDPSGRFSYNEQFF; abundance: NA; v_gene: TRBV15; d_gene: TRBD2; j_gene: TRBJ2-1
CDR3nt: TGTGCCAGCAGCCAATATTATCAGCCCCAGCATTTT; CDR3aa: CASSQYYQPQHF; abundance: NA; v_gene: TRBV16; d_gene: NA; j_gene: TRBJ1-5
CDR3nt: TGTGCCAGCAGCTTTTTCTTGGGGGGCCCCGAGGAGCAGTTCTTC; CDR3aa: CASSFFLGGPEEQFF; abundance: few; v_gene: TRBV7-9; d_gene: NA; j_gene: TRBJ2-1
CDR3nt: TGTGCCAGCAGCCGGAGCGGGACGGAGACCCAGTACTTC; CDR3aa: CASSRSGTETQYF; abundance: few; v_gene: TRBV11-2; d_gene: TRBD2; j_gene: TRBJ2-5
CDR3nt: TGTGCCAGCAGTTTCTCCAGGTACTACAATGAGCAGTTCTTC; CDR3aa: CASSFSRYYNEQFF; abundance: many; v_gene: TRBV28; d_gene: NA; j_gene: TRBJ2-1
CDR3nt: TGTGCCAGCAGCTTTAGCGGGAGAAGAGAGACCCAGTACTTC; CDR3aa: CASSFSGRRETQYF; abundance: NA; v_gene: TRBV7-8; d_gene: TRBD2; j_gene: TRBJ2-5
CDR3nt: TGTGCCAGCAGTTTAAGGGAGCGGTCTGGCTACACCTTC; CDR3aa: CASSLRERSGYTF; abundance: few; v_gene: TRBV12-3/TRBV12-4; d_gene: NA; j_gene: TRBJ1-2
CDR3nt: TGTGCCGGTGAGAGACAGGGGGCGCACGAAAAACTGTTTTTT; CDR3aa: CAGERQGAHEKLFF; abundance: NA; v_gene: TRBV7-9; d_gene: TRBD1; j_gene: TRBJ1-4
CDR3nt: TGTGCCAGCAGTGAATGGAATGGTTGGGGGACACAAGAGACCCAGTACTTC; CDR3aa: CASSEWNGWGTQETQYF; abundance: NA; v_gene: TRBV25-1; d_gene: NA; j_gene: TRBJ2-5
CDR3nt: TGTGCCAGCAGCCCCTGGGGCTCCTACAATGAGCAGTTCTTC; CDR3aa: CASSPWGSYNEQFF; abundance: many; v_gene: TRBV7-3; d_gene: NA; j_gene: TRBJ2-1
CDR3nt: TGTGCCAGCAGCTTAGCCCTCGGGGAAAACATTCAGTACTTC; CDR3aa: CASSLALGENIQYF; abundance: many; v_gene: TRBV7-8; d_gene: NA; j_gene: TRBJ2-4
CDR3nt: TGCAGTGCTAGAGACGGGGAGGGCTTTTACGAGCAGTACTTC; CDR3aa: CSARDGEGFYEQYF; abundance: many; v_gene: TRBV20-1; d_gene: TRBD2; j_gene: TRBJ2-7
CDR3nt: TGTGCCAGCGGGTATGACAAAAACATTCAGTACTTC; CDR3aa: CASGYDKNIQYF; abundance: few; v_gene: TRBV12-3/TRBV12-4; d_gene: NA; j_gene: TRBJ2-4
CDR3nt: TGTGCCAGCAGCTTAGAGCCGACAGCCCCTGGAAACACCATATATTTT; CDR3aa: CASSLEPTAPGNTIYF; abundance: many; v_gene: TRBV7-2; d_gene: NA; j_gene: TRBJ1-3